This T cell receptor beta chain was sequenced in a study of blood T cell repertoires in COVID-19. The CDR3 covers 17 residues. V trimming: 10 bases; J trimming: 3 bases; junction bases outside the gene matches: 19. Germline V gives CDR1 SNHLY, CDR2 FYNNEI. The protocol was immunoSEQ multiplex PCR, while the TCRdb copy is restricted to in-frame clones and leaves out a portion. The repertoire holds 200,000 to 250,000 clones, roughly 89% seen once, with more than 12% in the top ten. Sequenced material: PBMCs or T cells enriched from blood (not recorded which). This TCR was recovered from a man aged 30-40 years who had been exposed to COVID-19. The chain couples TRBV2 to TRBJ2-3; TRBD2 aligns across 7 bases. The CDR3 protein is CATPMGIGRGLTDTQYF. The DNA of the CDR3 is TGTGCCACCCCCATGGGTATTGGGCGGGGGTTGACAGATACGCAGTATTTT.